This TCR beta chain originates from a study of Ad26.COV2.S vaccination and SARS-CoV-2 variants. Findings of the study overall: The analyses of TCR breadth and depth may have understated the size of total T cell responses.

CDR3 size: 17 residues. Germline-derived CDR1 and CDR2 are SGHAT and FQNNGV. The trim removed 3 bases at V and 2 bases at J, leaving 8 bases unmatched. Noted treatment: about 20 received Ad26.COV2.S at low or high dose, single or two shots; several received placebo; per-sample allocation not given. Samples came from day 63 after the first vaccine or placebo injection. Remarks on this clone: Its antigen is unknown.

TCRdb keeps only in-frame clones here, not all; method: immunoSEQ multiplex PCR. The table shows about 400,000 clones, with about four fifths occurring only once. This sequence originates from a person aged 18-60 years who received the Ad26.COV2.S COVID-19 vaccine or a placebo. The source material was peripheral blood, sampled in a trial of Ad26.COV2.S vaccine versus placebo. The chain uses TRBV11-2 and TRBJ1-3, with TRBD1 matching over 9 bases. The CDR3 coding sequence is TGTGCCAGCAGCTTGTGGACAGGGGCGTCTACTGGAAACACCATATATTTT. This encodes CASSLWTGASTGNTIYF.